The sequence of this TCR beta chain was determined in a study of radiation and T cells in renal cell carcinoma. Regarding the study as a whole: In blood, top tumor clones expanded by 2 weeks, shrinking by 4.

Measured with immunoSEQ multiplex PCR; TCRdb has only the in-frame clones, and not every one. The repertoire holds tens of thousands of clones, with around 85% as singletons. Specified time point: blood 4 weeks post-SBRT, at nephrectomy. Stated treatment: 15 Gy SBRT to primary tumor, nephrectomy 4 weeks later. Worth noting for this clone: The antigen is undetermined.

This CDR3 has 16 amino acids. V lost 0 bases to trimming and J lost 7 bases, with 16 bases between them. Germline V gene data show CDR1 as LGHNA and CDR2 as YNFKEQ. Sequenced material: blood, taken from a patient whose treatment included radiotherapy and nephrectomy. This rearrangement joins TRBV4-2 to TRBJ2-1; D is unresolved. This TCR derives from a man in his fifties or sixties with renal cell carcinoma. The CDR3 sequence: CASSQDLASHRNEQFF. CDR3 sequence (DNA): TGTGCCAGCAGCCAAGATCTGGCTTCCCATCGGAATGAGCAGTTCTTC.